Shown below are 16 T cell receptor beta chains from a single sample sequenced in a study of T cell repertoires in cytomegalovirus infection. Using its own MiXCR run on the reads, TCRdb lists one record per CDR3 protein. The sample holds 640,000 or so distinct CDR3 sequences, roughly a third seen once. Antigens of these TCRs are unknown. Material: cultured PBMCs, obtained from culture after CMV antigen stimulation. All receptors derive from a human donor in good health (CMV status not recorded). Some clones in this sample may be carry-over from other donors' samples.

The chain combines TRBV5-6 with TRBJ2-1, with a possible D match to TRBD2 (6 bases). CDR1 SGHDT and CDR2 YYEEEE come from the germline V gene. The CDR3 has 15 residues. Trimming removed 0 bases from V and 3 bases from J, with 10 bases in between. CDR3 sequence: CASSLGLAFYNEQFF. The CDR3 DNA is TGTGCCAGCAGCTTGGGGCTAGCGTTCTACAATGAGCAGTTCTTC. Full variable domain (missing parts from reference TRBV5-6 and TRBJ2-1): DAGVTQSPTHLIKTRGQQVTLRCSPKSGHDTVSWYQQALGQGPQFIFQYYEEEERQRGNFPDRFSGHQFPNYSSELNVNALLLGDSALYLCASSLGLAFYNEQFFGPGTRLTVL.

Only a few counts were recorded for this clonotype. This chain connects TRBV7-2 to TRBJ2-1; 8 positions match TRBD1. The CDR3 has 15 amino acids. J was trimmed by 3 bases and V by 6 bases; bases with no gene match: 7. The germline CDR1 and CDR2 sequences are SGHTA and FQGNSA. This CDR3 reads CASSRRQGHYNEQFF. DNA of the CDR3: TGTGCCAGCAGTCGCAGACAGGGGCACTACAATGAGCAGTTCTTC.

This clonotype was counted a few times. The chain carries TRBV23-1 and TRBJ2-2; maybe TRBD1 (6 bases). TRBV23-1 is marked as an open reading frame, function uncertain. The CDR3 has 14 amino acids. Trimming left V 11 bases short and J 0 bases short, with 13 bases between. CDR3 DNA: TGCGCCCGACCCGGGACAACGAACACCGGGGAGCTGTTTTTT. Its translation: CARPGTTNTGELFF.

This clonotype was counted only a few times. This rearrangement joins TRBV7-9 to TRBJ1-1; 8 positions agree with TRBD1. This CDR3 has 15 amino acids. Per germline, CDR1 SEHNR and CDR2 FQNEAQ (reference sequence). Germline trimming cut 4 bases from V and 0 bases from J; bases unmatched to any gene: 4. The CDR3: CASSSPTGVNTEAFF. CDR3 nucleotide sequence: TGTGCCAGCAGCTCACCGACAGGGGTGAACACTGAAGCTTTCTTT.

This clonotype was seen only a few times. CDR3 amino acids: CASSSREEGAGELFF. The CDR3 DNA sequence: TGTGCCAGCAGCTCAAGAGAAGAGGGGGCCGGGGAGCTGTTTTTT. This chain links TRBV11-2 with TRBJ2-2; possible D gene TRBD1, 6 bases. V lost 4 bases to trimming and J lost 6 bases, with 15 bases between them. The CDR3 is 15 amino acids. CDR1 is SGHAT, CDR2 FQNNGV, per germline.

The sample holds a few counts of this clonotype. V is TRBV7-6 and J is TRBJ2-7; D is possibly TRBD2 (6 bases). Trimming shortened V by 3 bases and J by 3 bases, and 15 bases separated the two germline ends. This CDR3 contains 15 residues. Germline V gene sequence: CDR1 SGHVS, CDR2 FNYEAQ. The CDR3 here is CASSFVGGRRYEQYF. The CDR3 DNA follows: TGTGCCAGCAGCTTCGTCGGGGGTAGGCGCTACGAGCAGTACTTC.

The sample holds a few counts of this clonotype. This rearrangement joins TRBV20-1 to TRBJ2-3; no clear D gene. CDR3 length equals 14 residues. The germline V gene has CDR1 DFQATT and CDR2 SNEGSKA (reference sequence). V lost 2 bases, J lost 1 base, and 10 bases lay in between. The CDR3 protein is CSARKPGGTDTQYF. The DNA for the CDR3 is TGCAGTGCTAGAAAGCCAGGAGGCACAGATACGCAGTATTTT.

CDR3 in amino acids: CASSSWDYQPQHF. DNA of the CDR3: TGTGCCAGCAGCTCTTGGGACTATCAGCCCCAGCATTTT. This chain uses TRBV7-8 with TRBJ1-5; perhaps TRBD1 as D (5 bases). The V gene lost 4 bases and the J gene lost 5 bases, with 9 bases spanning the gap. Germline assignment: CDR1 SGHVS and CDR2 FQNEAQ. The CDR3 covers 13 residues.

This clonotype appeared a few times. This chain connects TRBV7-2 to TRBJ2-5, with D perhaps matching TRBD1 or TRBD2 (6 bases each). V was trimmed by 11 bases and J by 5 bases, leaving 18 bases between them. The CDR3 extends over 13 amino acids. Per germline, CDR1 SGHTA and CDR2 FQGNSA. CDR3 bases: TGTGCCGGGAAGAGGGGGGCAGGGGAGACCCAGTACTTC. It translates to CAGKRGAGETQYF.

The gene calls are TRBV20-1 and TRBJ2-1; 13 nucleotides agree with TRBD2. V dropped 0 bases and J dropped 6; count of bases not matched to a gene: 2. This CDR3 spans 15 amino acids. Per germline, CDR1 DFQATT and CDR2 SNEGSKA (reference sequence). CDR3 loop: CSARDTSGRANEQFF. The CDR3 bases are TGCAGTGCTAGAGATACTAGCGGGAGGGCCAATGAGCAGTTCTTC.

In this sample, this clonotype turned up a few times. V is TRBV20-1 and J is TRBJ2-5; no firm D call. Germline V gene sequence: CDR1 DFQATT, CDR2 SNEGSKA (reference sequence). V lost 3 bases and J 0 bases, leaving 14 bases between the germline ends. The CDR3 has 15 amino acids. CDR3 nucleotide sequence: TGCAGTGCTAGGTCCAGGTGGGCCAACCAAGAGACCCAGTACTTC. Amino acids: CSARSRWANQETQYF.

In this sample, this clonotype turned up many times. The CDR3 region has the DNA TGTGCCAGCATTGGAACACCCAACACTGAAGCTTTCTTT. It translates to CASIGTPNTEAFF. V usage is TRBV12-3 or TRBV12-4 and J usage is TRBJ1-1; the D is unclear. V shed 7 bases and J shed 2 bases, with 11 bases lying between them. The CDR3 spans 13 residues.

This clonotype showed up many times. The CDR3 sequence is CASSSRGGRETQYF. The CDR3 DNA reads TGTGCCAGCAGCTCTAGGGGGGGGCGAGAGACCCAGTACTTC. The V gene is TRBV7-2, the J gene TRBJ2-5; D possibly corresponds to TRBD2 (7 bases). The CDR3 totals 14 residues. CDR1 and CDR2 from the germline V gene are SGHTA and FQGNSA. Trimming cost V 4 bases and J 4 bases, with 13 bases left between them.

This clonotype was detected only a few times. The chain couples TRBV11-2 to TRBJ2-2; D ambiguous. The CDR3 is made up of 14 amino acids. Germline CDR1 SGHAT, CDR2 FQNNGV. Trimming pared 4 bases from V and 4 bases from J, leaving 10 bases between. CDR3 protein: CASSSSDGTGELFF. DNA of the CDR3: TGTGCCAGCAGCTCCTCAGACGGCACCGGGGAGCTGTTTTTT.

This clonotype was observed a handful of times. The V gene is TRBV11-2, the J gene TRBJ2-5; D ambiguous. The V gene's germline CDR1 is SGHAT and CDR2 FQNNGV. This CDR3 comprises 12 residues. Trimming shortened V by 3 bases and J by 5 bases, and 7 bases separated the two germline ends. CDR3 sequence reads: CASSLSAETQYF. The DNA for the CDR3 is TGTGCCAGCAGCTTGAGTGCTGAGACCCAGTACTTC.

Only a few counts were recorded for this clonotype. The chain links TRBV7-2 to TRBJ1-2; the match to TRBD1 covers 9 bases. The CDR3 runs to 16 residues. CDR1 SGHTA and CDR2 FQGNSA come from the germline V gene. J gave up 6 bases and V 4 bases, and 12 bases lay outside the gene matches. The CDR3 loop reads CASSSPHTGGIHGYTF. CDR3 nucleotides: TGTGCCAGCAGCTCCCCGCACACAGGGGGCATCCATGGCTACACCTTC.